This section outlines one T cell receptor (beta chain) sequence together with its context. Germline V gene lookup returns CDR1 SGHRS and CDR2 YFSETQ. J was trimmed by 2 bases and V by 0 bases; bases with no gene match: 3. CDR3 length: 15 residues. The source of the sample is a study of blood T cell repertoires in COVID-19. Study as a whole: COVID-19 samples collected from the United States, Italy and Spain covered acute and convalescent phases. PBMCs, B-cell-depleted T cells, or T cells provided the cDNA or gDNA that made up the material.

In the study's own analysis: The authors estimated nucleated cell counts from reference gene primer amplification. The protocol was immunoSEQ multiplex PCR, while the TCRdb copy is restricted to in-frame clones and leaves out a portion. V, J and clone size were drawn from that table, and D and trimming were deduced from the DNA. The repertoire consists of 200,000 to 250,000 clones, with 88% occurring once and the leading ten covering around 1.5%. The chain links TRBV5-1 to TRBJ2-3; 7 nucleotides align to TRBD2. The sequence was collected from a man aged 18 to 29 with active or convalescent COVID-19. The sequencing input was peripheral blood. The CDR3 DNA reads TGCGCCAGCAGCTTGGACGGGGACTACACAGATACGCAGTATTTT. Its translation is CASSLDGDYTDTQYF.